This TCR beta chain was retrieved from a study of response to subunit inactivated influenza vaccine. Overall study findings and caveats: Authors proposed each seasonal influenza vaccination draws in few new T cells.

There are many counts of this clonotype. As yet, its antigen is unknown. TCRdb re-called the RT-PCR reads through MiXCR, storing one row per CDR3 protein. Altogether roughly 160,000 distinct CDR3 sequences are present, about 11% being singletons, with the ten largest covering under 15%. The CDR3 extends over 15 amino acids. Trimming took 6 bases from V and 10 from J, leaving 19 bases between them. The germline V gene encodes CDR1 SEHNR and CDR2 FQNEAQ (reference sequence). The receptor's source is a man in his fifties or sixties who received an inactivated influenza vaccine. V is TRBV7-9 and J is TRBJ1-6, with D hard to call. This material consisted of non-naive T cells sorted from PBMCs, taken roughly 48 days after vaccination. The CDR3 DNA follows: TGTGCCAGCAGGCGAAGTGGGAGGGAAGGATCACCCCTCCACTTT. This sequence encodes CASRRSGREGSPLHF. The full variable domain, completed using reference TRBV7-9 and TRBJ1-6, is DTGVSQNPRHKITKRGQNVTFRCDPISEHNRLYWYRQTLGQGPEFLTYFQNEAQLEKSRLLSDRFSAERPKGSFSTLEIQRTEQGDSAMYLCASRRSGREGSPLHFGNGTRLTVT.